One and the same sample provided the 16 T cell receptor beta chains below, sequenced in a study of T cell responses to AZD1222 COVID-19 vaccine. Using immunoSEQ multiplex PCR, the repertoire was profiled, and TCRdb retains in-frame clones only, with some absent. The profile covers 100,000 to 150,000 clones, with around 89% appearing a single time and over 8.5% taken by the ten largest. Sequenced material: peripheral blood, taken on day 0 of MenACWY control vaccination. All receptors come from an adult in good health.

This chain's CDR3 is CASSWGQGVRGYTF. The CDR3 DNA is TGTGCCAGCAGCTGGGGACAGGGAGTGAGGGGCTACACCTTC. The rearrangement joins TRBV5-4 to TRBJ1-2; 9 positions agree with TRBD1. CDR1 and CDR2 from the germline V gene are SGHNT and YYREEE (reference sequence). There are 14 residues in the CDR3. J lost 8 bases, V lost 3 bases, and 8 bases had no gene match.

CDR3 protein: CASSPPSQGDYGYTF. The CDR3 DNA follows: TGTGCCAGCTCACCACCTTCCCAGGGGGACTATGGCTACACCTTC. This chain connects TRBV18 to TRBJ1-2; TRBD1 aligns across 7 bases. The length of the CDR3 is 15 residues. Germline CDR1 is KGHSH and CDR2 is LQKENI. J lost 3 bases, V lost 0 bases, and 4 bases had no gene match.

This chain connects TRBV2 to TRBJ1-1, with 7 bases lining up with TRBD1. V dropped 8 bases and J dropped 3; count of bases not matched to a gene: 6. The V gene's germline CDR1 is SNHLY and CDR2 FYNNEI. The CDR3 has 13 amino acids. In DNA form, the CDR3 reads TGTGCCAGCGGGGGACAGAGCGACACTGAAGCTTTCTTT. Translation gives CASGGQSDTEAFF.

The rearrangement joins TRBV5-1 to TRBJ2-3; TRBD2 aligns across 7 bases. The CDR3 length is 14 residues. Germline trimming cut 3 bases from V and 3 bases from J; bases unmatched to any gene: 4. From germline, CDR1 is SGHRS and CDR2 YFSETQ. The DNA for the CDR3 is TGCGCCAGCAGCTCCTCAGCGGGAACAGATACGCAGTATTTT. It specifies CASSSSAGTDTQYF.

The CDR3 nucleotides are TGTGCCAGCAGCTTAGGAGTTTCGAGACTAAGAAGTTTAGATACGCAGTATTTT. It is translated as CASSLGVSRLRSLDTQYF. The chain uses TRBV11-2 and TRBJ2-3, with D possibly being TRBD2 (5 bases). Trimming took off 1 base at V and 5 bases at J, with 22 bases between the two ends. Germline loops: CDR1 SGHAT, CDR2 FQNNGV. CDR3 length: 18 amino acids.

J is TRBJ1-2 and V is TRBV9, with a weak D call TRBD1 (5 bases). The ends were cut back, 0 bases at V and 2 bases at J, with 8 bases in the middle. Germline assignment: CDR1 SGDLS and CDR2 YYNGEE. The length of the CDR3 is 14 residues. Here the CDR3 DNA reads TGTGCCAGCAGCGTAGCTTCAGGGAACTATGGCTACACCTTC. Protein product: CASSVASGNYGYTF. The full variable domain, completed using reference TRBV9 and TRBJ1-2, is DSGVTQTPKHLITATGQRVTLRCSPRSGDLSVYWYQQSLDQGLQFLIQYYNGEERAKGNILERFSAQQFPDLHSELNLSSLELGDSALYFCASSVASGNYGYTFGSGTRLTVV.

This clone was picked up one time. The V and J genes are TRBV7-9 and TRBJ1-6; 8 bases fit TRBD1. There are 16 residues in the CDR3. CDR1 is SEHNR, CDR2 FQNEAQ, per germline (reference sequence). Trimming cost V 4 bases and J 7 bases; bases outside gene matches: 9. The CDR3 loop is CASSSTPTGVNSPLHF. CDR3 nucleotide sequence: TGTGCCAGCAGCTCGACTCCGACAGGGGTAAATTCACCCCTCCACTTT.

J is TRBJ2-1 and V is TRBV24-1, with TRBD2 matching 10 bases. The CDR3 loop spans 17 amino acids. In germline, CDR1 is KGHDR, CDR2 SFDVKD. J lost 4 bases, V lost 1 base, and 6 bases had no gene match. CDR3: CATSDLAGGGTYNEQFF. CDR3 coding DNA: TGTGCCACCAGTGATTTAGCGGGGGGGGGCACTTACAATGAGCAGTTCTTC.

The V call is TRBV27, the J call TRBJ2-2; no definite D call. The CDR3 loop spans 15 amino acids. Between the trimmed V and J ends, which lost 3 bases and 2 bases, there was a span of 10 bases. CDR1 is MNHEY, CDR2 SMNVEV, per germline (reference sequence). The CDR3 protein is CASSFSSANTGELFF. DNA of the CDR3: TGTGCCAGCAGTTTTTCCAGCGCTAACACCGGGGAGCTGTTTTTT.

As concerns this clone: Other DNA sequences of this sample code for an identical CDR3. This chain uses TRBV5-1 with TRBJ1-4; a possible D gene is TRBD1 (5 bases). The germline gives CDR1 SGHRS, CDR2 YFSETQ. Trimming cost V 0 bases and J 5 bases, with 11 bases left between them. The CDR3 totals 15 residues. The CDR3 reads CASSLAGGSNEKLFF. DNA for the CDR3: TGCGCCAGCAGCTTGGCCGGGGGGTCGAATGAAAAACTGTTTTTT.

The rearrangement links TRBV25-1 to TRBJ2-3; the match to TRBD2 covers 11 bases. Unmatched junction bases numbered 9, after V lost 1 base and J lost 3 bases. This CDR3 is 18 amino acids long. The germline V gene encodes CDR1 MGHDK and CDR2 SYGVNS. CDR3 sequence reads: CASSEWLASGRRTDTQYF. CDR3 bases: TGTGCCAGCAGTGAATGGCTGGCTAGCGGGAGGAGGACAGATACGCAGTATTTT.

This chain connects TRBV6-5 to TRBJ2-1, with D perhaps assigned TRBD1 or TRBD2 (6 bases each). V gave up 6 bases and J gave up 0 bases, with 9 bases separating them. The CDR3 covers 14 residues. Looked up from germline, CDR1 is MNHEY and CDR2 is SVGAGI. This chain's CDR3 is CASRTGASYNEQFF. CDR3 DNA: TGTGCCAGCAGAACGGGGGCCTCCTACAATGAGCAGTTCTTC.

This chain joins TRBV4-3 and TRBJ1-2, with D unresolved. Trimming pared 0 bases from V and 4 bases from J, leaving 12 bases between. The CDR3 length is 15 residues. Germline CDR1 LGHNA, CDR2 YSLEER. CDR3 bases: TGCGCCAGCAGCCAAGAGGTGGAGTCGCGCTATGGCTACACCTTC. It codes for CASSQEVESRYGYTF.

The table lists this clone with a count of one. CDR3 DNA: TGTGCCAGCAGCTCCGCCAGTAGCGGGAACAATGAGCAGTTCTTC. Encoded protein: CASSSASSGNNEQFF. The rearrangement uses TRBV7-3 and TRBJ2-1; TRBD2 matches 8 bases. CDR3 length: 15 residues. CDR1 and CDR2 (germline): SGHTA, FQGTGA. J lost 5 bases, V lost 4 bases, and 7 bases had no gene match. The full variable domain, completed using reference TRBV7-3 and TRBJ2-1, is GAGVSQTPSNKVTEKGKYVELRCDPISGHTALYWYRQSLGQGPEFLIYFQGTGAADDSGLPNDRFFAVRPEGSVSTLKIQRTERGDSAVYLCASSSASSGNNEQFFGPGTRLTVL.

As to this clone: A read error may account for a junction end that differs from germline. The chain couples TRBV24-1 to TRBJ2-7; no firm D call. CDR1 is KGHDR and CDR2 is SFDVKD in the germline V gene. The CDR3 is 12 amino acids. The CDR3 spells CATSDFSHEQYF. The CDR3, as DNA: TGTGCCACCAGTGATTTCTCCCACGAGCAGTACTTC.

This clone was detected only once. The rearrangement joins TRBV11-2 to TRBJ2-3, with unresolved D. The CDR3 consists of 14 residues. V was clipped by 3 bases and J by 3 bases, with 10 bases between them. Germline V gene lookup returns CDR1 SGHAT and CDR2 FQNNGV. CDR3 sequence (DNA): TGTGCCAGCAGCTTCTCGCCCCAGACAGATACGCAGTATTTT. It yields the protein CASSFSPQTDTQYF.